This T cell receptor beta chain emerged from a study of T cells in Graves' hyperthyroidism and ophthalmopathy. RNA transcripts gave rise to amplified TCR beta CDR3 regions. HTBI primers drove first-round RT-PCR of the TCR CDR3. MiXCR, run by TCRdb on the multiplex PCR reads, gives a single entry per CDR3 protein. The sample yields 600,000 to 850,000 distinct CDR3 sequences, 18% seen once. This clonotype has ten or more counts. Antigen: not known. Hyperthyroidism had been newly diagnosed in patients aged 18 to 65, and its duration was under 2 months. The PBMCs were sourced from fresh peripheral blood (10 ml). Per germline, CDR1 SNHLY and CDR2 FYNNEI. Trimming took 7 bases from V and 8 from J; bases not matched to a gene: 4. The CDR3 is 14 residues long. Study-level points and caveats: Ophthalmopathy, which appeared later, was predicted by the model a median approximately 6 months before onset.

Input material: blood. V gene TRBV2 combines with J gene TRBJ2-1, with 14 bases lining up with TRBD2. This clonotype was sampled from a woman between 50 and 59 years old with Graves' hyperthyroidism that later progressed to Graves' ophthalmopathy. DNA of the CDR3: TGTGCCAGCATGACTAGCGGGGGGGCCCATGAGCAGTTCTTC. Its protein is CASMTSGGAHEQFF.